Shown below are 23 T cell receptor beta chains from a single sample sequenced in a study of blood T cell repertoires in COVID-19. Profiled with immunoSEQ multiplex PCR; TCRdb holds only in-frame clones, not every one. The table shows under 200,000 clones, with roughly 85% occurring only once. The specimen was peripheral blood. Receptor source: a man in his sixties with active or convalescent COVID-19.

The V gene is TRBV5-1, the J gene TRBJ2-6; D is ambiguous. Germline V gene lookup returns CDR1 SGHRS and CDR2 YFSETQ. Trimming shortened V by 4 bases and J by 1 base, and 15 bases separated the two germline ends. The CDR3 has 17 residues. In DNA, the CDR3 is TGCGCCAGCAGCCTCCGGCCGACACCTTCTGGGGCCAACGTCCTGACTTTC. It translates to CASSLRPTPSGANVLTF.

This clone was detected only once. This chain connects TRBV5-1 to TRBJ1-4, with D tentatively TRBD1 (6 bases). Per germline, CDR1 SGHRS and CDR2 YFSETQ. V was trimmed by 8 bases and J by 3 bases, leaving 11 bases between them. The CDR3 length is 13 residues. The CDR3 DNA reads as TGCGCCAGTAGGACAGCGCCTAATGAAAAACTGTTTTTT. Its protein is CASRTAPNEKLFF.

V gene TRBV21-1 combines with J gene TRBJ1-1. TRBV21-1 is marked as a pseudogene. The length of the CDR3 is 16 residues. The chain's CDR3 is CASSKAQGGANTEAFF. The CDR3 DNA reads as TGTGCCAGCAGCAAAGCGCAGGGAGGGGCCAACACTGAAGCTTTCTTT.

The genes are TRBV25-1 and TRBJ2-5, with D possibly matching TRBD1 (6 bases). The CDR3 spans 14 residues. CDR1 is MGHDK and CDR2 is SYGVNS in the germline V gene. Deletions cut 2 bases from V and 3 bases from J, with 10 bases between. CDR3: CASSELRQEETQYF. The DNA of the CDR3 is TGTGCCAGCAGTGAACTCCGACAGGAAGAGACCCAGTACTTC.

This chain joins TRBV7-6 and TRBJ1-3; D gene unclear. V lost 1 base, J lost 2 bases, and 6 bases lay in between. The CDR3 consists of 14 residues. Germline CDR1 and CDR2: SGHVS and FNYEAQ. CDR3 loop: CASSLGEAGNTIYF. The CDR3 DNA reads TGTGCCAGCAGCTTAGGAGAGGCTGGAAACACCATATATTTT.

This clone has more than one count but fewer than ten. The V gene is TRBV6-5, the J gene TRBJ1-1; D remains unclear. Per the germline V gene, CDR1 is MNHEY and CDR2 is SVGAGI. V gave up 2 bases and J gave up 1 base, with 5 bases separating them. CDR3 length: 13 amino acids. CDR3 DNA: TGTGCCAGCAGTTACACAGCGAACACTGAAGCTTTCTTT. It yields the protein CASSYTANTEAFF.

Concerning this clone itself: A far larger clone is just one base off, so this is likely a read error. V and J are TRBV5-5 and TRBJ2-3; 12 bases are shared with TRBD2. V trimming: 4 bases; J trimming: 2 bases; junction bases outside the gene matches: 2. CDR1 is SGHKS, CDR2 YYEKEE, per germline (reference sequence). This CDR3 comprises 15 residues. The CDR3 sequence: CASSRLAGDTDTQYF. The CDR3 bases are TGTGCCAGCAGCCGACTAGCGGGGGACACAGATACGCAGTATTTT.

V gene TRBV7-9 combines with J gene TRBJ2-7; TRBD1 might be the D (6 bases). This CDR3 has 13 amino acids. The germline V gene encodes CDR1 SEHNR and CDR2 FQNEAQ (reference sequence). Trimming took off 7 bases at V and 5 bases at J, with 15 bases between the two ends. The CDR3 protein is CASTLLGAHEQYF. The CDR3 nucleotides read TGTGCCAGCACACTGCTGGGGGCTCACGAGCAGTACTTC.

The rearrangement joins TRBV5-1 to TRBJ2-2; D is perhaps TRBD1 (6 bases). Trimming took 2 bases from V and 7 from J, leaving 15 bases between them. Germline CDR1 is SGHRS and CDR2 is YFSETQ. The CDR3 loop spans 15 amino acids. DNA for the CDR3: TGCGCCAGCAGCTTAAGCATCGGACAGATCGGGGAGCTGTTTTTT. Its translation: CASSLSIGQIGELFF.

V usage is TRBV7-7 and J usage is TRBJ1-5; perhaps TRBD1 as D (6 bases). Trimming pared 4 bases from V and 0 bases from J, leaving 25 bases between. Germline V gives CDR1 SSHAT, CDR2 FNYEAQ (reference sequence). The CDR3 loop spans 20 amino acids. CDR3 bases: TGTGCCAGCAGCTCGAGAGTAGACAGGCAGAGGGGGAATAGCAATCAGCCCCAGCATTTT. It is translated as CASSSRVDRQRGNSNQPQHF.

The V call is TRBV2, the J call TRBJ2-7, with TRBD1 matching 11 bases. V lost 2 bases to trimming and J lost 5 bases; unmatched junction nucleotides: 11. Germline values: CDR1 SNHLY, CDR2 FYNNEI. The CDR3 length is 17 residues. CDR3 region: CASSETPPGQGVHEQYF. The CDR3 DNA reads TGTGCCAGCAGTGAAACCCCGCCGGGACAGGGGGTCCACGAGCAGTACTTC.

CDR3 sequence reads: CATSSTLSTDTQYF. In DNA, the CDR3 is TGTGCCACCAGCTCGACACTTAGCACAGATACGCAGTATTTT. The rearrangement joins TRBV15 to TRBJ2-3; D not resolved. The V gene lost 5 bases and the J gene lost 0 bases, with 9 bases spanning the gap. CDR1 LNHNV and CDR2 YYDKDF come from the germline V gene (reference sequence). The CDR3 runs 14 residues. Supplemented by reference TRBV15 and TRBJ2-3, the full variable domain reads DAMVIQNPRYQVTQFGKPVTLSCSQTLNHNVMYWYQQKSSQAPKLLFHYYDKDFNNEADTPDNFQSRRPNTSFCFLDIRSPGLGDTAMYLCATSSTLSTDTQYFGPGTRLTVL.

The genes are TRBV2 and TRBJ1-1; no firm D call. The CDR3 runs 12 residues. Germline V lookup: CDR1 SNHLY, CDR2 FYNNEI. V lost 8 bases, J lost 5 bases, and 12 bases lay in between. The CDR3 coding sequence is TGTGCCAGCGGGTTGAGGGTGACTGAAGCTTTCTTT. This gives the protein CASGLRVTEAFF.

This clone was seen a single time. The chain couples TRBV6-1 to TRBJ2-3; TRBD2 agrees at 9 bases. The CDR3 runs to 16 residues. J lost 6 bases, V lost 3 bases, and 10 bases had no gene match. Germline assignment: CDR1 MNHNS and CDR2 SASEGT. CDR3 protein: CASSEERGAPLDTQYF. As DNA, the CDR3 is TGTGCCAGCAGTGAGGAGCGGGGGGCCCCCTTGGATACGCAGTATTTT.

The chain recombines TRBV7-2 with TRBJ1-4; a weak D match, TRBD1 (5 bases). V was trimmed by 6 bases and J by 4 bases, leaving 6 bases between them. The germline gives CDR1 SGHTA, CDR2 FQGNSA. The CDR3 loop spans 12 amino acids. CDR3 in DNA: TGTGCCAGCAGACAGGATAATGAAAAACTGTTTTTT. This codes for CASRQDNEKLFF. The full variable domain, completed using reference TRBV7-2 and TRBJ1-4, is GAGVSQSPSNKVTEKGKDVELRCDPISGHTALYWYRQSLGQGLEFLIYFQGNSAPDKSGLPSDRFSAERTGGSVSTLTIQRTQQEDSAVYLCASRQDNEKLFFGSGTQLSVL.

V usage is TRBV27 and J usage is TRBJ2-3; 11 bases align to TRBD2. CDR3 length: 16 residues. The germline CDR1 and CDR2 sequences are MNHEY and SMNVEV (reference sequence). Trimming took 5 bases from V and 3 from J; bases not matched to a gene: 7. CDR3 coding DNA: TGTGCCAGCAGTACCCTAGCGGGGGGACAAACAGATACGCAGTATTTT. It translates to CASSTLAGGQTDTQYF.

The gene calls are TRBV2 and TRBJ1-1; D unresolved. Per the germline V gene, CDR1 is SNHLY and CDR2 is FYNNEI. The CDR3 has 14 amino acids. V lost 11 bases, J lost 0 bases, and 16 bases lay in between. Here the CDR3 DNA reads TGTGCCCTCGGAGGCACAACCATGAACACTGAAGCTTTCTTT. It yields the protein CALGGTTMNTEAFF. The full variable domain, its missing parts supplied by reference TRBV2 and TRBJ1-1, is EPEVTQTPSHQVTQMGQEVILRCVPISNHLYFYWYRQILGQKVEFLVSFYNNEISEKSEIFDDQFSVERPDGSNFTLKIRSTKLEDSAMYFCALGGTTMNTEAFFGQGTRLTVV.

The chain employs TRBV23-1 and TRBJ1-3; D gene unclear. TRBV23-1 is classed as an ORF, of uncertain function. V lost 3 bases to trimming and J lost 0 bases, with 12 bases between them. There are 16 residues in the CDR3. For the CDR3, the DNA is TGCGCCAGCAGTCAGTTATTCGCGAACTCTGGAAACACCATATATTTT. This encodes CASSQLFANSGNTIYF.

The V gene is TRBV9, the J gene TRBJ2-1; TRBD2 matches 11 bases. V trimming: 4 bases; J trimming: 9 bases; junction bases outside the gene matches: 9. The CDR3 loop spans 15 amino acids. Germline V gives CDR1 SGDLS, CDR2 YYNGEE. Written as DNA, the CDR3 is TGTGCCAGCAGCCCTAGCGGGGGGTCGTTGGCTGAGCAGTTCTTC. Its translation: CASSPSGGSLAEQFF.

In DNA form, the CDR3 reads TGTGCCAGCAGCGCCACCCACAAGATCTCTGGAAACACCATATATTTT. Translating it yields CASSATHKISGNTIYF. The V call is TRBV9, the J call TRBJ1-3, with unresolved D. V lost 3 bases, J lost 0 bases, and 13 bases lay in between. This CDR3 comprises 16 residues. Germline CDR1 and CDR2: SGDLS and YYNGEE.

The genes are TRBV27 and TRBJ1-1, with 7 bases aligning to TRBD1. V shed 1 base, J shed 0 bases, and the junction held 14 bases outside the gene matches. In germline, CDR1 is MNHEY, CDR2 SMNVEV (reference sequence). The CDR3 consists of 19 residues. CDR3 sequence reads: CASSLYPLTGVTMNTEAFF. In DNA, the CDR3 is TGTGCCAGCAGTTTATACCCACTCACAGGGGTGACCATGAACACTGAAGCTTTCTTT.

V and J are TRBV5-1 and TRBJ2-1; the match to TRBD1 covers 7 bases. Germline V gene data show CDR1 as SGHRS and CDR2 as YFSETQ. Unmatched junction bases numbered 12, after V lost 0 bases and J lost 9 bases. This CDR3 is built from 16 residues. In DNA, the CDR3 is TGCGCCAGCAGCTTGGGCCCCAGACAGGGAACTGGTGAGCAGTTCTTC. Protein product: CASSLGPRQGTGEQFF.

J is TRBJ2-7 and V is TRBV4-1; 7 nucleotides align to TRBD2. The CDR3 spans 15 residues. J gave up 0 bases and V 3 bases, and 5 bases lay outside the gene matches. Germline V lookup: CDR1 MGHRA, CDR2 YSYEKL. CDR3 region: CASSHGGGSSYEQYF. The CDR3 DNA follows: TGCGCCAGCAGCCATGGCGGGGGAAGCTCCTACGAGCAGTACTTC.